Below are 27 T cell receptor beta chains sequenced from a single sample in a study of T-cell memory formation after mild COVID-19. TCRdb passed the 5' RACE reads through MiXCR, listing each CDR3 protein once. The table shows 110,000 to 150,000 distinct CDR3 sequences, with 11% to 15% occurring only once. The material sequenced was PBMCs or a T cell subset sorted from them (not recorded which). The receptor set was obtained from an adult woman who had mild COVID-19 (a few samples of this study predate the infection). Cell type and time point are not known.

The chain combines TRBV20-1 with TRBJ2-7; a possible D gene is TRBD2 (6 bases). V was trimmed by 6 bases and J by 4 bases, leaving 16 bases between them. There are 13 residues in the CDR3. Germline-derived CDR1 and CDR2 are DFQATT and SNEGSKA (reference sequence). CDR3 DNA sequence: TGCAGTGCGTCCGAGGGGAGCGGGTACGAGCAGTACTTC. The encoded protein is CSASEGSGYEQYF.

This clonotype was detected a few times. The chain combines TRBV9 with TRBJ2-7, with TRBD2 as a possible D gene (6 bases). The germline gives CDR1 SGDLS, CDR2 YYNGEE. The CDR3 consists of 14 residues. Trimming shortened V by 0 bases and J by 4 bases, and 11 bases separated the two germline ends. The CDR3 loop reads CASSVEWGEYEQYF. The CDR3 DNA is TGTGCCAGCAGCGTAGAGTGGGGGGAGTACGAGCAGTACTTC.

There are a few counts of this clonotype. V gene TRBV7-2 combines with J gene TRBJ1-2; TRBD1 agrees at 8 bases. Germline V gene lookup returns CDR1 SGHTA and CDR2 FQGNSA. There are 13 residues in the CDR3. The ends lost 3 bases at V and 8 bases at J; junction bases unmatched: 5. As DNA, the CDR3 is TGTGCCAGCAGCTTCATGACAGGGGAAGGCTACACCTTC. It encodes CASSFMTGEGYTF.

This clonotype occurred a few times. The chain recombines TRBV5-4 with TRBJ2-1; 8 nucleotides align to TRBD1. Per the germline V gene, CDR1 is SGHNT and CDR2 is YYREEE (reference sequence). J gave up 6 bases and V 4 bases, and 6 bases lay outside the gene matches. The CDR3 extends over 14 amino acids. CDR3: CASSRGQGGNEQFF. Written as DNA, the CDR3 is TGTGCCAGCAGCAGAGGACAGGGCGGCAATGAGCAGTTCTTC.

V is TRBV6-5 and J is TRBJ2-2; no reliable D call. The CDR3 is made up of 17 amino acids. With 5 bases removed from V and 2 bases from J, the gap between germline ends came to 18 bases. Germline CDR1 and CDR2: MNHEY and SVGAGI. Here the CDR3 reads CASSPWPTTVNTGELFF. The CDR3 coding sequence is TGTGCCAGCAGTCCCTGGCCAACTACCGTCAACACCGGGGAGCTGTTTTTT.

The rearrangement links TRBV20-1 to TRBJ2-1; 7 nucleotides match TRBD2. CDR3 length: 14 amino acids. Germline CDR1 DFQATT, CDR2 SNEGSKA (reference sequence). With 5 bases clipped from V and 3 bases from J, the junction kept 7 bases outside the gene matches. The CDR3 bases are TGCAGTGCTCTGCTAGCGGACCACTACAATGAGCAGTTCTTC. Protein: CSALLADHYNEQFF.

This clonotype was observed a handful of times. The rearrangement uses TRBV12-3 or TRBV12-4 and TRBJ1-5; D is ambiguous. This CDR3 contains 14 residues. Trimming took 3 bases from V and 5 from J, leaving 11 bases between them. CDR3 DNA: TGTGCCAGCAGTTTGTTTAAAAGCGATCAGCCCCAGCATTTT. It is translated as CASSLFKSDQPQHF.

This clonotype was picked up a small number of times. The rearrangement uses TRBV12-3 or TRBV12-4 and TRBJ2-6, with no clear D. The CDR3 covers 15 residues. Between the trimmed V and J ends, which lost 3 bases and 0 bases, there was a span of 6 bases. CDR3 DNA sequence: TGTGCCAGCAGTTTGGTTTTCTCTGGGGCCAACGTCCTGACTTTC. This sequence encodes CASSLVFSGANVLTF.

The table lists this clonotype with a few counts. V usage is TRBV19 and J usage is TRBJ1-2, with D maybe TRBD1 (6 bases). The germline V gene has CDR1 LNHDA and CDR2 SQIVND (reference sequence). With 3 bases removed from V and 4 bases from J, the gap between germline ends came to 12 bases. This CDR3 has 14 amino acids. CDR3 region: CASSIEGQLYGYTF. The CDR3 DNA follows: TGTGCCAGTAGTATCGAGGGACAACTCTATGGCTACACCTTC.

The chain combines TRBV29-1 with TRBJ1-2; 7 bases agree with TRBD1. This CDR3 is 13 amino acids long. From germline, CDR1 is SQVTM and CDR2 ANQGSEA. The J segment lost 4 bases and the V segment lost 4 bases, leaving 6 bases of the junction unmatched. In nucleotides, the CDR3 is TGCAGCGTTGGGGACAGCACCGCCTATGGCTACACCTTC. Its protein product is CSVGDSTAYGYTF.

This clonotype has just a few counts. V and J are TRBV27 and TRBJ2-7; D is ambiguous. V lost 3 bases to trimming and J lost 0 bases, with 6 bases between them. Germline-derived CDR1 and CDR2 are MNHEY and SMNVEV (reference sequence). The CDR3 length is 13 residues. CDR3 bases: TGTGCCAGCAGTTTCTCGGACTCCTACGAGCAGTACTTC. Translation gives CASSFSDSYEQYF.

This CDR3 reads CASSLEGIRPEAFF. CDR3 sequence (DNA): TGTGCCAGCAGCTTAGAGGGGATAAGGCCTGAAGCTTTCTTT. This chain connects TRBV7-9 to TRBJ1-1, with D perhaps TRBD1 (5 bases). CDR3 length: 14 amino acids. From germline, CDR1 is SEHNR and CDR2 FQNEAQ (reference sequence). V was clipped by 1 base and J by 6 bases, with 12 bases between them.

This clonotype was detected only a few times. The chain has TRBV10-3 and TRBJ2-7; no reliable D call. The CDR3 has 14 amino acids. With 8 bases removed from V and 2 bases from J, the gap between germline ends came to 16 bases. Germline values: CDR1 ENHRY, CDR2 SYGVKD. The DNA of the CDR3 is TGTGCCATCGCTATCGCCGCCAGACCCTACGAGCAGTACTTC. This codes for CAIAIAARPYEQYF.

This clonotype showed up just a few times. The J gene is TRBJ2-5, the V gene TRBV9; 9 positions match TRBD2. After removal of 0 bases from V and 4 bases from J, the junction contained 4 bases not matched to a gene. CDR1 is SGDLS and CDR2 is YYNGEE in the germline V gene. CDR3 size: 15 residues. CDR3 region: CASSVASGGLETQYF. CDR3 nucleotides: TGTGCCAGCAGCGTAGCCAGCGGGGGGCTAGAGACCCAGTACTTC.

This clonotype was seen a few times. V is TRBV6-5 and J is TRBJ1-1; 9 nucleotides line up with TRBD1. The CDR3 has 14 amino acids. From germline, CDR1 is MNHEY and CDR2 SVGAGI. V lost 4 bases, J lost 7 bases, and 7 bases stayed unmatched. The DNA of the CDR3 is TGTGCCAGCAGTTCGGGACAGGGCCAAAGTGAAGCTTTCTTT. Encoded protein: CASSSGQGQSEAFF.

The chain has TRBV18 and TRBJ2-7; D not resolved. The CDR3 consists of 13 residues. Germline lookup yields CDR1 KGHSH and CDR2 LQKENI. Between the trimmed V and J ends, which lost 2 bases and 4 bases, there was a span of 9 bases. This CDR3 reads CASSPETTYEQYF. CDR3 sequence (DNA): TGTGCCAGCTCACCAGAGACAACGTACGAGCAGTACTTC.

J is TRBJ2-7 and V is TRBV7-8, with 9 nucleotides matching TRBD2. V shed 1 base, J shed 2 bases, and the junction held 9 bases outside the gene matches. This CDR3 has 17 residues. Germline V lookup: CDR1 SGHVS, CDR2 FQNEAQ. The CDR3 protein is CASSLGRAGGPTYEQYF. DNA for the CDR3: TGTGCCAGCAGCTTAGGTCGAGCGGGAGGCCCTACCTACGAGCAGTACTTC.

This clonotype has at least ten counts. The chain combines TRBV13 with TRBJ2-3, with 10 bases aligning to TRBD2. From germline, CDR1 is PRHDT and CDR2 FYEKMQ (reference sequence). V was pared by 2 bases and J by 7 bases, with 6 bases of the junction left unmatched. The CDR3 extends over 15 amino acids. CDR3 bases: TGTGCCAGCAGCTTAACTAGCGGGATGCTACATACGCAGTATTTT. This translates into CASSLTSGMLHTQYF. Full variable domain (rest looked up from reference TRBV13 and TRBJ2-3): AAGVIQSPRHLIKEKRETATLKCYPIPRHDTVYWYQQGPGQDPQFLISFYEKMQSDKGSIPDRFSAQQFSDYHSELNMSSLELGDSALYFCASSLTSGMLHTQYFGPGTRLTVL.

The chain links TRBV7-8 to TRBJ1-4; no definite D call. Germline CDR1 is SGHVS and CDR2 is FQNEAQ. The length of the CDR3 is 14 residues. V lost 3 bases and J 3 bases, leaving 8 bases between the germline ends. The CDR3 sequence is CASSLEGPNEKLFF. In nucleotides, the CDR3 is TGTGCCAGCAGCTTGGAGGGCCCTAATGAAAAACTGTTTTTT.

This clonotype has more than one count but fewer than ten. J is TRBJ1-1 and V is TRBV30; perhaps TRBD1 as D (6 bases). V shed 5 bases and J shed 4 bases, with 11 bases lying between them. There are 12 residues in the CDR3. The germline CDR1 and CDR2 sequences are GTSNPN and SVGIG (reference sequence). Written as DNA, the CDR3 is TGTGCCTGGGGTGGAGGGGGCACTGAAGCTTTCTTT. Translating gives CAWGGGGTEAFF.

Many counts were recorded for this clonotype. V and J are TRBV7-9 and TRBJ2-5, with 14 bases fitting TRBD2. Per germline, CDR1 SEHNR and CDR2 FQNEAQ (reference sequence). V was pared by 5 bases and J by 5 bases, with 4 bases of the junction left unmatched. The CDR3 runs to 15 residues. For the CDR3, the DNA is TGTGCCAGCAGCCCGGGACTAGCGGGAGCGGAGACCCAGTACTTC. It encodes CASSPGLAGAETQYF.

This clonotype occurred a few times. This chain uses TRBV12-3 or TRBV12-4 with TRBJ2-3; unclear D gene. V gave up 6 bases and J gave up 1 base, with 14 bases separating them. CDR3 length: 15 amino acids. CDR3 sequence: CASSALPAGTDTQYF. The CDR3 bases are TGTGCCAGCAGCGCTCTTCCTGCGGGCACAGATACGCAGTATTTT.

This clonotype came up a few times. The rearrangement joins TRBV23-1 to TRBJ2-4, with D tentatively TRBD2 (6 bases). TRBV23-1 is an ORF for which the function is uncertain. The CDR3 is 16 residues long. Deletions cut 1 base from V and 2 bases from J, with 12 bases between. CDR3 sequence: CASSQFWGRTKNIQYF. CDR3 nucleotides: TGCGCCAGCAGTCAATTTTGGGGGAGGACCAAAAACATTCAGTACTTC.

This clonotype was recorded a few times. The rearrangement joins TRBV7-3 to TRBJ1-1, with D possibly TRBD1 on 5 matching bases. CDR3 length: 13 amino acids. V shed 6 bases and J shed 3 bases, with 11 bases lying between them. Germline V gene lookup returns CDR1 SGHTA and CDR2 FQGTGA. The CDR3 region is CASRRSGYTEAFF. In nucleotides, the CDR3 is TGTGCCAGCAGACGGTCAGGGTACACTGAAGCTTTCTTT.

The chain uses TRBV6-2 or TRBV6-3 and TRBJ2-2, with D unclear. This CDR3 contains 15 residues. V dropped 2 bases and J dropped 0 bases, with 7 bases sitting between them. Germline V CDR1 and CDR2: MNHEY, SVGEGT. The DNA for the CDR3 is TGTGCCAGCAGTTACATCTCCTCGAACACCGGGGAGCTGTTTTTT. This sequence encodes CASSYISSNTGELFF.

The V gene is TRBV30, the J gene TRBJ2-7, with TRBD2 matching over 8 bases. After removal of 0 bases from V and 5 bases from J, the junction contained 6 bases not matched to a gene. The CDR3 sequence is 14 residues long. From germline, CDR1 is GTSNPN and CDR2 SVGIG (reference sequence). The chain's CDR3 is CAWSVKREFHEQYF. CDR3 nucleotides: TGTGCCTGGAGTGTAAAGCGGGAGTTCCACGAGCAGTACTTC.

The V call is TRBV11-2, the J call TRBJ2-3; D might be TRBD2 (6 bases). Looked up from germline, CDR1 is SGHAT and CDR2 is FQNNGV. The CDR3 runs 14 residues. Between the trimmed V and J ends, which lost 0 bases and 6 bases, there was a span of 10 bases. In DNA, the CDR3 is TGTGCCAGCAGCTTAGACGGGAGTGCCGATACGCAGTATTTT. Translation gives CASSLDGSADTQYF.